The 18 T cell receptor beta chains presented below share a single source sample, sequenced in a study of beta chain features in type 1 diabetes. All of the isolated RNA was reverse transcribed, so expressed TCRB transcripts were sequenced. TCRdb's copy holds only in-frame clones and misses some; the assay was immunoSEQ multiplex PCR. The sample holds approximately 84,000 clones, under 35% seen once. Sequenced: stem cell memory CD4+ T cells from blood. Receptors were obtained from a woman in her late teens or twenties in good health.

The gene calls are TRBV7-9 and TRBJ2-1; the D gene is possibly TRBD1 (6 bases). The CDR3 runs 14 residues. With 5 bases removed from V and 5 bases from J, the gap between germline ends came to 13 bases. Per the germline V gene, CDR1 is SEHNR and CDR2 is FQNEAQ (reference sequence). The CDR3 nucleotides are TGTGCCAGCAGCCCCTATGGGACACACAATGAGCAGTTCTTC. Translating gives CASSPYGTHNEQFF.

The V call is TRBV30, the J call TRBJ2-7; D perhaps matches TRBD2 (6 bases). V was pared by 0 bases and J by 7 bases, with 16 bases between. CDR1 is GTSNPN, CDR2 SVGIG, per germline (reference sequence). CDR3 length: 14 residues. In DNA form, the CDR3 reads TGTGCCTGGAGTGTATTCAGCTCTGGGAGGGAGCAGTACTTC. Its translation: CAWSVFSSGREQYF.

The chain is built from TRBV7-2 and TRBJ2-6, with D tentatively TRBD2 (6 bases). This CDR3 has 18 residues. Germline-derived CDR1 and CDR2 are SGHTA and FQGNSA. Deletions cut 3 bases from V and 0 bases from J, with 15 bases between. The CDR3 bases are TGTGCCAGCAGCTTGGCGGGGTGGGGAAACTCTGGGGCCAACGTCCTGACTTTC. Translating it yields CASSLAGWGNSGANVLTF.

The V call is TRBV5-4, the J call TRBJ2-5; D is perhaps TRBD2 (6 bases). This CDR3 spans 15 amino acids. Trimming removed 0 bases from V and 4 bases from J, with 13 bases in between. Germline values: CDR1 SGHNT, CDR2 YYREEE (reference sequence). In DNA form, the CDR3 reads TGTGCCAGCAGCTTGGCCCCGGGAGTGGGAGAGACCCAGTACTTC. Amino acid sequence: CASSLAPGVGETQYF.

The CDR3 region is CASSEDRGGGYTF. The CDR3, as DNA: TGTGCCAGCAGCGAGGACAGGGGTGGGGGCTACACCTTC. The chain uses TRBV2 and TRBJ1-2, with 9 bases fitting TRBD1. This CDR3 has 13 residues. V trimming: 6 bases; J trimming: 8 bases; junction bases outside the gene matches: 7. Looked up from germline, CDR1 is SNHLY and CDR2 is FYNNEI. Based on the CDR3 plus reference TRBV2 and TRBJ1-2, the full variable domain is EPEVTQTPSHQVTQMGQEVILRCVPISNHLYFYWYRQILGQKVEFLVSFYNNEISEKSEIFDDQFSVERPDGSNFTLKIRSTKLEDSAMYFCASSEDRGGGYTFGSGTRLTVV.

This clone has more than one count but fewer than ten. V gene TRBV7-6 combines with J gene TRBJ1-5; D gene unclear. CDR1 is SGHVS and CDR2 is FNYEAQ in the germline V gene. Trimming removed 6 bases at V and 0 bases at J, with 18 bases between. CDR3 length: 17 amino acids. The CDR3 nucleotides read TGTGCCAGCAGTCTGTGGCCTAGCTTTTATAGCAATCAGCCCCAGCATTTT. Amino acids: CASSLWPSFYSNQPQHF. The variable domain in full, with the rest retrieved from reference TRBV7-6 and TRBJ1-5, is GAGVSQSPRYKVTKRGQDVALRCDPISGHVSLYWYRQALGQGPEFLTYFNYEAQQDKSGLPNDRFSAERPEGSISTLTIQRTEQRDSAMYRCASSLWPSFYSNQPQHFGDGTRLSIL.

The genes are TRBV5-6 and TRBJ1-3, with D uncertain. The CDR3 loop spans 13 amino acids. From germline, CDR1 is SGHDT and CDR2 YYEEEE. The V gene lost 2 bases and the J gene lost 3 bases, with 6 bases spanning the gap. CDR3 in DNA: TGTGCCAGCAGCTTTACTGGTGGAAACACCATATATTTT. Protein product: CASSFTGGNTIYF.

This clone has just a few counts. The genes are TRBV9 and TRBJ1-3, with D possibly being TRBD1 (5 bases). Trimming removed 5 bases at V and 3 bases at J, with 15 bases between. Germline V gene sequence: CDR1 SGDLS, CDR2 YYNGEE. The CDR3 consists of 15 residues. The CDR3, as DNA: TGTGCCAGCAGTGATATTGGGGGGAATGGAAACACCATATATTTT. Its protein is CASSDIGGNGNTIYF.

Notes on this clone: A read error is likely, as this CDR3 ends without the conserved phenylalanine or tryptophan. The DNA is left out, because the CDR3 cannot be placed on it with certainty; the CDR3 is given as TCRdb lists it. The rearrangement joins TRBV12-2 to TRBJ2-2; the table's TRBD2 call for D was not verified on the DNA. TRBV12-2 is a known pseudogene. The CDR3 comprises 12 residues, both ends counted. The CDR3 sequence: CASRLAVTGGSV.

The CDR3 sequence is CASSPYLRSTEAFF. CDR3 sequence (DNA): TGTGCCAGTAGTCCTTATTTGAGGTCCACTGAAGCTTTCTTT. The chain links TRBV19 to TRBJ1-1; D uncertain. The CDR3 runs to 14 residues. In germline, CDR1 is LNHDA, CDR2 SQIVND (reference sequence). Trimming shortened V by 5 bases and J by 4 bases, and 14 bases separated the two germline ends.

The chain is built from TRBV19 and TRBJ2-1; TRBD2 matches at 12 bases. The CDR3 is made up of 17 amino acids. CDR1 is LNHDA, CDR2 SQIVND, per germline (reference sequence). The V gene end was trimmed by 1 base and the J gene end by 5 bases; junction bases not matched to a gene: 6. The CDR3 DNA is TGTGCCAGTAGTATAGCACTAGCGGGGGGTACCCACAATGAGCAGTTCTTC. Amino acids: CASSIALAGGTHNEQFF.

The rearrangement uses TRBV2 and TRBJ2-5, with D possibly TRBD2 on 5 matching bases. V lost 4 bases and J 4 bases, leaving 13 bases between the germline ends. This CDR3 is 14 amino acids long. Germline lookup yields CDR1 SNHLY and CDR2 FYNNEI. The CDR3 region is CASSADSRGETQYF. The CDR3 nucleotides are TGTGCCAGCAGTGCGGACTCACGGGGAGAGACCCAGTACTTC.

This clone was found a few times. The CDR3 region is CASSLDRPYGYTF. The CDR3 nucleotides read TGTGCCAGCAGCTTGGACAGACCCTATGGCTACACCTTC. The V call is TRBV5-4, the J call TRBJ1-2; D uncertain. Trimming stripped 0 bases from V and 4 bases from J, with 7 bases between. Germline CDR1 SGHNT, CDR2 YYREEE (reference sequence). This CDR3 is 13 amino acids long.

The CDR3 DNA follows: TGTGCCAGCAGCACAGGACTAGCGGGGACCACAGATACGCAGTATTTT. Amino acids: CASSTGLAGTTDTQYF. This chain joins TRBV7-9 and TRBJ2-3; TRBD2 matches at 12 bases. Unmatched junction bases numbered 5, after V lost 5 bases and J lost 2 bases. CDR1 and CDR2 (germline): SEHNR, FQNEAQ (reference sequence). The CDR3 loop spans 16 amino acids.

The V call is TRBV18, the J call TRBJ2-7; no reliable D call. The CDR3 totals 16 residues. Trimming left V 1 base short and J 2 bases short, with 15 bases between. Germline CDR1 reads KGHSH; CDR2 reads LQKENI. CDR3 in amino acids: CASSPRLAAETYEQYF. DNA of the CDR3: TGTGCCAGCTCACCACGACTGGCCGCGGAGACCTACGAGCAGTACTTC.

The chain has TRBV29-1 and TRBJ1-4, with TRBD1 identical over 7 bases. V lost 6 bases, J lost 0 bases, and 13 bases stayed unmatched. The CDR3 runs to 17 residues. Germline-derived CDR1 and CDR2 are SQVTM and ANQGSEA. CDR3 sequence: CSVFRDRQFATNEKLFF. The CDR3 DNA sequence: TGCAGCGTCTTCCGGGACAGACAATTTGCAACTAATGAAAAACTGTTTTTT.

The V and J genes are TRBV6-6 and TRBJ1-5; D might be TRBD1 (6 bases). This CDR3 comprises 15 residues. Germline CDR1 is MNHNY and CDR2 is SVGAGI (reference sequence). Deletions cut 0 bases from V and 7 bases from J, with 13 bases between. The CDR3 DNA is TGTGCCAGCAGTTACTCGACCAACCAGGGGCAGCCCCAGCATTTT. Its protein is CASSYSTNQGQPQHF.

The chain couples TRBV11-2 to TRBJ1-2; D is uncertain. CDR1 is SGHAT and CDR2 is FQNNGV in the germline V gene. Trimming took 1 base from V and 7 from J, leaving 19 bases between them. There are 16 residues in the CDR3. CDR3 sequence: CASSLGPLVRAPGYTF. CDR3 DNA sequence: TGTGCCAGCAGCTTAGGTCCACTAGTTCGGGCTCCTGGCTACACCTTC.